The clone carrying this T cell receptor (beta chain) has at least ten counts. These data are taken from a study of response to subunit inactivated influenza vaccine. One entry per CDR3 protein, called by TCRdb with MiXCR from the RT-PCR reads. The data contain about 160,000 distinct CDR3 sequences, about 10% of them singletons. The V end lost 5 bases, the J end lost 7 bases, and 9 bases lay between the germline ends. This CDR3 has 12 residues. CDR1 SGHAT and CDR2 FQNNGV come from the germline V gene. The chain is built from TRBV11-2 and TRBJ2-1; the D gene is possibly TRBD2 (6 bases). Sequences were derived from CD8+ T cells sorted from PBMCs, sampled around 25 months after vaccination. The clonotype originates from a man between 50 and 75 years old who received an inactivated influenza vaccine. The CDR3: CASSSGGNEQFF. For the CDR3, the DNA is TGTGCCAGCAGCAGTGGGGGGAATGAGCAGTTCTTC. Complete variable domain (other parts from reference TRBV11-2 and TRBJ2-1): EAGVAQSPRYKIIEKRQSVAFWCNPISGHATLYWYQQILGQGPKLLIQFQNNGVVDDSQLPKDRFSAERLKGVDSTLKIQPAKLEDSAVYLCASSSGGNEQFFGPGTRLTVL.